This T cell receptor beta chain appears in the sequencing data of a study of response to subunit inactivated influenza vaccine. Overall study findings and caveats: Each seasonal influenza vaccination recruits few new T cells, the authors suggested.

This clonotype was seen a handful of times. Antigen specificity is unknown. TCRdb called the RT-PCR reads again in MiXCR, with one record for every CDR3 protein. The sample includes 550,000 to 800,000 distinct CDR3 sequences, more than 11% of them seen just once. This CDR3 is built from 14 residues. V lost 6 bases, J lost 7 bases, and 18 bases lay in between. The germline CDR1 and CDR2 sequences are DFQATT and SNEGSKA (reference sequence). This chain joins TRBV20-1 and TRBJ1-4, with D possibly being TRBD1 (5 bases). The sequence came from a man aged 50 or older who received an inactivated influenza vaccine. Sequences were derived from PBMCs from blood, sampled 14 to 15 days before vaccination. The CDR3 sequence is CSASRGRGGEKLFF. CDR3 in DNA: TGCAGTGCATCTAGGGGACGGGGAGGTGAAAAACTGTTTTTT.